The subject of this entry is one T cell receptor beta chain. Its antigen is not identified. Next came a second PCR, run for roughly 6 to 11 cycles, which used a sample-barcoded 5' primer along with a J-beta primer mix. TCRdb processed the 5' RACE reads anew with MiXCR; each CDR3 protein has one entry. The table shows 720,000 or so distinct CDR3 sequences, with less than 45% occurring only once. Healthy individuals of Caucasian origin from Russia, aged roughly 6 to 95, served as donors. This sample was taken from a study of blood T cells in healthy people across ages. The study's findings and limits: Naive CD4+ cell counts and diversity both ran higher in long-lived than in aged donors. No one knew whether donors had CMV, which possibly confounded expanded clonotype changes.

CDR1 and CDR2 from the germline V gene are MNHEY and SVGEGT. The ends were cut back, 5 bases at V and 3 bases at J, with 19 bases in the middle. The CDR3 consists of 16 residues. This chain uses TRBV6-2 or TRBV6-3 with TRBJ1-2, with D maybe TRBD1 (5 bases). The origin of this receptor is a man older than 75 in good health. The sample consisted of blood. The CDR3 DNA sequence: TGTGCCAGCAGTCACCACGGGAAAATAGGGGACTATGGCTACACCTTC. Encoded protein: CASSHHGKIGDYGYTF.